The subject of this entry is one T cell receptor beta chain. The data originate from a study of blood T cell repertoires in COVID-19. In the study overall: Some COVID-19 samples were acute and others convalescent; all came from the United States, Italy and Spain. From T cells, B-cell-depleted T cells, or PBMCs came the material, which was cDNA or gDNA.

Source study methods: Counts of nucleated cells, estimated from reference gene primer amplification, were obtained. Profiling relied on immunoSEQ multiplex PCR, and the TCRdb table lists in-frame clones only, not all of them. The V and J calls and the clone size are those of that table, but D and trimming were determined from the DNA. The sample consists of about 140,000 clones, roughly 85% of them appearing once. The CDR3 extends over 16 amino acids. With 4 bases removed from V and 2 bases from J, the gap between germline ends came to 15 bases. CDR1 KGHDR and CDR2 SFDVKD come from the germline V gene.

This TCR was recovered from a man aged 50-59 years with acute or convalescent COVID-19. The chain uses TRBV24-1 and TRBJ2-3; tentatively, D is TRBD1 (5 bases). The sample consisted of peripheral blood. CDR3 sequence (DNA): TGTGCCACCAGTGAATGGACAACCGCTTACACAGATACGCAGTATTTT. Amino acids: CATSEWTTAYTDTQYF.